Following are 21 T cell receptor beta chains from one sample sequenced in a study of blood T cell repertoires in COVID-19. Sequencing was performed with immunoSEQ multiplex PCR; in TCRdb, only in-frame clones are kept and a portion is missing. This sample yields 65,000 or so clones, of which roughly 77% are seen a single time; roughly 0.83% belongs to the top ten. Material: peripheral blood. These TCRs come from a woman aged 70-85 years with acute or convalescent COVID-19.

CDR3 DNA sequence: TGTGCCAGCAGAACAGGGAACACTGAAGCTTTCTTT. The encoded protein is CASRTGNTEAFF. V is TRBV3-1 (or the pseudogene TRBV3-2) and J is TRBJ1-1, with TRBD1 as a possible D gene (5 bases). V dropped 6 bases and J dropped 1 base, with 6 bases sitting between them. Germline-derived CDR1 and CDR2 are LGHDT and YNNKEL (reference sequence). CDR3 length: 12 amino acids.

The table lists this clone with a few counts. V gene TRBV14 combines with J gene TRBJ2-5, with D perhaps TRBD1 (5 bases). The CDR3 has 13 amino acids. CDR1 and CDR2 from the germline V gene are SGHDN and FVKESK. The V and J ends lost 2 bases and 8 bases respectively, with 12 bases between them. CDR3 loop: CASSQQQQGTQYF. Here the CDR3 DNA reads TGTGCCAGCAGCCAACAACAGCAGGGTACCCAGTACTTC.

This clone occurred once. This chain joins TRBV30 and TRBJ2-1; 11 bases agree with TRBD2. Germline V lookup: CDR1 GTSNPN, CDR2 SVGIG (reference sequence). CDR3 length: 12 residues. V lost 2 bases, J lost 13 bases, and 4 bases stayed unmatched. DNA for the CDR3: TGTGCCTGGAGTATGACTAGCGGGACTCAGTTCTTC. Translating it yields CAWSMTSGTQFF.

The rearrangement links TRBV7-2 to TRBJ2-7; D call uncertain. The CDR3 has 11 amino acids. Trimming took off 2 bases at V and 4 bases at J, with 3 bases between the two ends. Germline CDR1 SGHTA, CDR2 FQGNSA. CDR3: CASSLSYEQYF. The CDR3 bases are TGTGCCAGCAGCTTATCATACGAGCAGTACTTC. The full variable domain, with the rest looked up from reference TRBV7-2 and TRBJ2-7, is GAGVSQSPSNKVTEKGKDVELRCDPISGHTALYWYRQSLGQGLEFLIYFQGNSAPDKSGLPSDRFSAERTGGSVSTLTIQRTQQEDSAVYLCASSLSYEQYFGPGTRLTVT.

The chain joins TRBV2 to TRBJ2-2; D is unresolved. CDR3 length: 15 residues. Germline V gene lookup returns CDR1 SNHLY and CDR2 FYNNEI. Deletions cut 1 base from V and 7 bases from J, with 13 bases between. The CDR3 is CASSEETHPGGELFF. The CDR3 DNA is TGTGCCAGCAGTGAAGAGACCCACCCGGGCGGGGAGCTGTTTTTT.

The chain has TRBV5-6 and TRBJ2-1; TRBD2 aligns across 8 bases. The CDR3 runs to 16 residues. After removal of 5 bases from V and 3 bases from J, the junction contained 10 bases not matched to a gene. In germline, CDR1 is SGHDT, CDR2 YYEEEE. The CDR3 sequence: CASSTIAGQDYNEQFF. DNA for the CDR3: TGTGCCAGCAGTACGATAGCGGGGCAGGACTACAATGAGCAGTTCTTC.

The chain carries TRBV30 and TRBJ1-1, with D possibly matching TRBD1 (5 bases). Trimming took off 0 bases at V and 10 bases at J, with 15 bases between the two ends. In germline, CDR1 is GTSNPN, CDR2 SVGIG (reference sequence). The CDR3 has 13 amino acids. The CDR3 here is CAWSVLLWGGAFF. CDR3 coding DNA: TGTGCCTGGAGTGTACTGTTGTGGGGGGGAGCTTTCTTT.

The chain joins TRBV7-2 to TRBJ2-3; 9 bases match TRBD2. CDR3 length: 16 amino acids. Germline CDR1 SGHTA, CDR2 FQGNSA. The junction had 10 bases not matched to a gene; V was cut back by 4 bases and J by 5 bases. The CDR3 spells CASSSEVAGVEDTQYF. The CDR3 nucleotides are TGTGCCAGCAGCTCAGAAGTAGCGGGGGTGGAAGATACGCAGTATTTT.

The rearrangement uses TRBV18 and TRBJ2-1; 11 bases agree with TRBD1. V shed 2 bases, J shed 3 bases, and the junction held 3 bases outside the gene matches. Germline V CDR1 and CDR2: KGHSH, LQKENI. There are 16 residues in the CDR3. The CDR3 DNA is TGTGCCAGCTCACCAGGGGGGACAGGGGGCTACAATGAGCAGTTCTTC. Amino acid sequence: CASSPGGTGGYNEQFF.

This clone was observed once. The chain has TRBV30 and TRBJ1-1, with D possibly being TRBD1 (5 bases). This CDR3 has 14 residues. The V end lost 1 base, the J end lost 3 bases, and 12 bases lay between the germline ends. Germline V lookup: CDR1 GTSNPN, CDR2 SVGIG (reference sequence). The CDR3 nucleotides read TGTGCCTGGAGTGGGTCCGGGGGGTACACTGAAGCTTTCTTT. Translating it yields CAWSGSGGYTEAFF.

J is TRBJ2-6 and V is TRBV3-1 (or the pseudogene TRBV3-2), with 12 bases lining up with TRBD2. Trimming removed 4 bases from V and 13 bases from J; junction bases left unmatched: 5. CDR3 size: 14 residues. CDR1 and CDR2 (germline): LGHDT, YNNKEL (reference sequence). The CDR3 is CASSRLAGDEVLTF. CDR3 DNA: TGTGCCAGCAGCCGACTAGCGGGGGACGAGGTCCTGACTTTC.

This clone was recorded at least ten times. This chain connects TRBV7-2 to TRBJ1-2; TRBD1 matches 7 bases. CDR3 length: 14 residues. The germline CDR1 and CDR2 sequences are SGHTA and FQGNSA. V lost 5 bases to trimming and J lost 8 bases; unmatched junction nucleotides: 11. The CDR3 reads CASSPRQGFRGYTF. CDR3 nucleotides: TGTGCCAGCAGCCCCAGACAGGGTTTTAGGGGCTACACCTTC.

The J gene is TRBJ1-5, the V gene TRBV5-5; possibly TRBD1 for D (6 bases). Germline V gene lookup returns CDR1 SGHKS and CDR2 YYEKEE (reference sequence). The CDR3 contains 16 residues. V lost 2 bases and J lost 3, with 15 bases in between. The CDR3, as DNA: TGTGCCAGCAGCTTAGGACAGTGGGGGTCCAATCAGCCCCAGCATTTT. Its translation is CASSLGQWGSNQPQHF.

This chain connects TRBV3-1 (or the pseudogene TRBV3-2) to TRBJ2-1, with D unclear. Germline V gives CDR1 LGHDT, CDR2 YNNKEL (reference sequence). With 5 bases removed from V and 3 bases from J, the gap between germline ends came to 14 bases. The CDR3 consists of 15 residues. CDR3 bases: TGTGCCAGCAGCAGAGACACAGAAGTCTACAATGAGCAGTTCTTC. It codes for CASSRDTEVYNEQFF.

The CDR3 DNA reads TGCGCCAGCAGCTTGGTTAATGGACAGGGGAACATTCAGTACTTC. Its translation is CASSLVNGQGNIQYF. The J gene is TRBJ2-4, the V gene TRBV5-1, with TRBD1 matching over 9 bases. CDR1 is SGHRS and CDR2 is YFSETQ in the germline V gene. This CDR3 has 15 residues. The V and J ends lost 0 bases and 7 bases, in that order; junction bases with no gene match: 5.

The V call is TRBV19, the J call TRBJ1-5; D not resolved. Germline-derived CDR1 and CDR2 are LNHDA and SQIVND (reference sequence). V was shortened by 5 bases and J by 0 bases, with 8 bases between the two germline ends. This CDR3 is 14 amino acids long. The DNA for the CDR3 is TGTGCCAGTAGTGTCCCCAATAGCAATCAGCCCCAGCATTTT. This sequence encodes CASSVPNSNQPQHF.

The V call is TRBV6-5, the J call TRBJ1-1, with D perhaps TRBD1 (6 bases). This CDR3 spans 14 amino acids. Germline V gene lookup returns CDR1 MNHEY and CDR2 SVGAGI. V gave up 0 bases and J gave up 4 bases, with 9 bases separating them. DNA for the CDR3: TGTGCCAGCAGTTACTCGATACAGGGCACTGAAGCTTTCTTT. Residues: CASSYSIQGTEAFF.

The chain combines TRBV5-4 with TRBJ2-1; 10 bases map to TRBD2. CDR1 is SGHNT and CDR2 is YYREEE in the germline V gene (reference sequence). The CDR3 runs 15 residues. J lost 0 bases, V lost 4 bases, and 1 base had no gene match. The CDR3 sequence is CASSLAGASYNEQFF. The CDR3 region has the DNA TGTGCCAGCAGCCTAGCGGGGGCCTCCTACAATGAGCAGTTCTTC.

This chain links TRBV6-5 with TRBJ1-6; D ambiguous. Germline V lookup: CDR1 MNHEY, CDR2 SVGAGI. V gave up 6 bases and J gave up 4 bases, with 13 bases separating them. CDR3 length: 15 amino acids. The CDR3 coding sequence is TGTGCCAGCAGCAAGGACGGAGGGTATAATTCACCCCTCCACTTT. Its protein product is CASSKDGGYNSPLHF.

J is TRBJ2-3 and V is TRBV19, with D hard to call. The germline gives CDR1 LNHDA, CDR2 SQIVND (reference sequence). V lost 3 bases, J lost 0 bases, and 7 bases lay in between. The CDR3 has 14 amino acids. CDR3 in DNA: TGTGCCAGTAGTATTATACTTAGCACAGATACGCAGTATTTT. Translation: CASSIILSTDTQYF.

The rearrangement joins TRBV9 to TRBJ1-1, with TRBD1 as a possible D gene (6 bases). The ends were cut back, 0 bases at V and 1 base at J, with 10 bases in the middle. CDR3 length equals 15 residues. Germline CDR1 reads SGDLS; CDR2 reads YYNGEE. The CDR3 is CASSVVGTPNTEAFF. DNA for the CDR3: TGTGCCAGCAGCGTAGTGGGGACACCGAACACTGAAGCTTTCTTT.